This T cell receptor (beta chain) was profiled in a study of shared clonotypes between healthy human individuals. Overall study findings and caveats: An effect of sequencing depth on clonotype sharing among donors was expected.

As concerns this clone: No antigen is known for it.

Germline CDR1 and CDR2: KGHSY and FQNENV. Trimming took 3 bases from V and 0 from J; bases not matched to a gene: 7. The CDR3 covers 17 residues. Libraries were prepared by immunoSEQ multiplex PCR; TCRdb keeps only in-frame clonotypes and omits some of them. The sample yields fewer than 850,000 clones, about nine tenths seen once. This chain links TRBV16 with TRBJ2-2, with TRBD2 matching 7 bases. The sample was memory CD8+ T cells from PBMCs. Subset specified: CD45RO+ cells pooled with CCR7-negative TemRA cells. The receptor was derived from a young man in good health. Some clones in this sample may be carry-over from other donors' samples. CDR3 nucleotide sequence: TGTGCCAGCAGCCAGACTTTAGCGGGCGCGAACACCGGGGAGCTGTTTTTT. It encodes CASSQTLAGANTGELFF.